These T cell receptor beta chains were read from a single sample in a study of shared clonotypes between healthy human individuals. Libraries were prepared by immunoSEQ multiplex PCR; TCRdb keeps only in-frame clonotypes and omits some of them. The sample has 1,500,000 or so clones, roughly 95% seen once. Specimen: naive CD4+ T cells sorted from blood. Receptors were obtained from a man under 40 in good health. CDR3s include the opening cysteine and the closing phenylalanine or tryptophan.

J gene	V gene	CDR3 protein
TRBJ1-2	TRBV5-4	CASSFGRGLGYTF
TRBJ2-5	TRBV7-8	CASSLARFPLLGLAGQETQYF
TRBJ2-7	TRBV6-6	CASSYSRHFSYEQYF
TRBJ2-2	TRBV7-9	CAFTPGTGYAGELFF
TRBJ2-2	TRBV5-1	CASSLSSGRVNTGELFF
TRBJ1-1	TRBV18	CASSPLGQGSTEAFF
TRBJ2-5	TRBV11-3	CASSSGTTETQYF
TRBJ2-1	TRBV7-9	CASTPYSLNEQFF
TRBJ1-5	TRBV7-2	CASSLPGRSSRPQHF
TRBJ2-3	TRBV9	CASSVGLTLSRLTDTQYF
TRBJ1-1	TRBV15	CATSRPPGRGNMNTEAFF
TRBJ1-5	TRBV7-2	CASSPPGGRDQPQHF
TRBJ2-7	TRBV18	CASSPGGGGKRSSYEQYF
TRBJ2-1	TRBV30	CAWGAGVWGYNEQFF
TRBJ2-5	TRBV9	CASSGGTRKETQYF
TRBJ2-1	TRBV6-1	CASSQGLNNEQFF
TRBJ2-7	TRBV7-9	CASSTTSGSGNEQYF
TRBJ2-1	TRBV10-3	CAISEFGEQFF
TRBJ2-7	TRBV5-1	CASSPREGGQGSYEQYF
TRBJ2-7	TRBV7-2	CASSIRHSYEQYF
TRBJ1-1	TRBV28	CASSPQETGRTEAFF